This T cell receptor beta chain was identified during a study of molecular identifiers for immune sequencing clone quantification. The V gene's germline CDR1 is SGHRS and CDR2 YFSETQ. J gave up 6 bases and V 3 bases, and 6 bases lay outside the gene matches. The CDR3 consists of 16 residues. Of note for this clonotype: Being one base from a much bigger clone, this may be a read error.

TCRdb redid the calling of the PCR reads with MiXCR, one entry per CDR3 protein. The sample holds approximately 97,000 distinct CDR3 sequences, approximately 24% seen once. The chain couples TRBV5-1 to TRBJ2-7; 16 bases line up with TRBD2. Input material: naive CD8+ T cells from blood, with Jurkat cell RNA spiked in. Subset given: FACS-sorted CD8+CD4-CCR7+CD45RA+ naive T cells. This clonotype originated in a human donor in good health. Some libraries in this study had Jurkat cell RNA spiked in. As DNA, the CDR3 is TGCGCCAGCAGCTCCGGGACTAGCGGGGGGGCCGGCGAGCAGTACTTC. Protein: CASSSGTSGGAGEQYF.